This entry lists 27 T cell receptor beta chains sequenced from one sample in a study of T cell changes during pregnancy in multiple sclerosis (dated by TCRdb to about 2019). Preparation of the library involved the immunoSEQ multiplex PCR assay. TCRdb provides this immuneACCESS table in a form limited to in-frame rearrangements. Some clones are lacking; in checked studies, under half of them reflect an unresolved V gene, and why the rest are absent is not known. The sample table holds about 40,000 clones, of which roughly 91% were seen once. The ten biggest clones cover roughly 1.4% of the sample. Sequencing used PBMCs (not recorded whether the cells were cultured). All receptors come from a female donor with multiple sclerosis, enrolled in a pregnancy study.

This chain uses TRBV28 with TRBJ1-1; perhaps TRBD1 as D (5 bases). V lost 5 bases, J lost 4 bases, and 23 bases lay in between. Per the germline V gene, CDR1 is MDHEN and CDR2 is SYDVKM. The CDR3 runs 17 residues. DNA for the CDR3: TGTGCCAGCAGTGGGGACTTCCCCTTCCCCCGGGGCACTGAAGCTTTCTTT. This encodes CASSGDFPFPRGTEAFF.

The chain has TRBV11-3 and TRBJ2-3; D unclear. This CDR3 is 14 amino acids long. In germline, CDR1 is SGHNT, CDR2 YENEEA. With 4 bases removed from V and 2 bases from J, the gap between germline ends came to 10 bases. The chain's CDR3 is CASSSVVATDTQYF. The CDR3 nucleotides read TGTGCCAGCAGCTCCGTAGTGGCCACAGATACGCAGTATTTT.

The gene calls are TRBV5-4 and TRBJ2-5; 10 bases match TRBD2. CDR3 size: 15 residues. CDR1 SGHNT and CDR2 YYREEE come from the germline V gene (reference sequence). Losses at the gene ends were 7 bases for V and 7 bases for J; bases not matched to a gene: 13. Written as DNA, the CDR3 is TGTGCCAGCGGGACTAGCGTTCTAGAGGGTGCGACCCAGTACTTC. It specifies CASGTSVLEGATQYF.

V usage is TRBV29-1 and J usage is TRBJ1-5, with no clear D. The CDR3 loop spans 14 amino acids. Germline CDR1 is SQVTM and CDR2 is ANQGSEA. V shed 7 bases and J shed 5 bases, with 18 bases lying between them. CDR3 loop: CSARFSSSDQPQHF. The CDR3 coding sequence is TGCAGCGCCCGTTTTTCGTCGTCAGATCAGCCCCAGCATTTT.

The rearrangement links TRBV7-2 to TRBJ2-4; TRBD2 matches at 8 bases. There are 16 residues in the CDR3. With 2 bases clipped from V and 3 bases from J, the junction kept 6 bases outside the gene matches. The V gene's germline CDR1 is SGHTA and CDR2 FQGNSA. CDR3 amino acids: CASSLTAGVHKNIQYF. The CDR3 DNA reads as TGTGCCAGCAGCTTAACAGCGGGAGTTCACAAAAACATTCAGTACTTC.

The CDR3 sequence is CASSLGQNTEAFF. CDR3 nucleotides: TGTGCCAGCAGCTTGGGACAGAACACTGAAGCTTTCTTT. The J gene is TRBJ1-1, the V gene TRBV11-2; D perhaps matches TRBD1 (6 bases). The CDR3 runs to 13 residues. CDR1 and CDR2 (germline): SGHAT, FQNNGV. With 3 bases removed from V and 1 base from J, the gap between germline ends came to 6 bases.

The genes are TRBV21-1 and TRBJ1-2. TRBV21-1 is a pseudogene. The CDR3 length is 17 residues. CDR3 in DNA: TGTGCCAGCAGCAAAGGTCCGGCCTCGTCGGGGCGGTATGGCTACACCTTC. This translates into CASSKGPASSGRYGYTF.

CDR3 nucleotides: TGTGCCAGCAGCTTCCCTGGGGGGTCAGGAGACGAGCAGTACTTC. This encodes CASSFPGGSGDEQYF. The V gene is TRBV5-5, the J gene TRBJ2-7, with D possibly matching TRBD2 (6 bases). The CDR3 has 15 amino acids. Germline-derived CDR1 and CDR2 are SGHKS and YYEKEE (reference sequence). The V end was cut by 2 bases, the J end by 5 bases, with 17 bases between.

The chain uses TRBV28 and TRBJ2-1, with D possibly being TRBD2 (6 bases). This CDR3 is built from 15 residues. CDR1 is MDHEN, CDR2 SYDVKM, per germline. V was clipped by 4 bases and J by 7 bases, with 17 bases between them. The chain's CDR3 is CASSSTYGTGNEQFF. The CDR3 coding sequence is TGTGCCAGCAGTTCGACATACGGGACTGGGAATGAGCAGTTCTTC.

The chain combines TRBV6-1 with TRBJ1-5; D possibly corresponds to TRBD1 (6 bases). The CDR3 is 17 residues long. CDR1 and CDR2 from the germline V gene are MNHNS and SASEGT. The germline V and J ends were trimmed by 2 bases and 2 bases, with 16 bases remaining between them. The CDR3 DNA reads TGTGCCAGCAGTGAATTTCGGGGGGGGGCGGGCAATCAGCCCCAGCATTTT. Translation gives CASSEFRGGAGNQPQHF.

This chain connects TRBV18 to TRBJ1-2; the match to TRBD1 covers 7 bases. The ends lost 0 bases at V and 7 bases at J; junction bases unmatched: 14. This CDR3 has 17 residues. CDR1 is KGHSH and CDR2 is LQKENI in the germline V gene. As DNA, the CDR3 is TGTGCCAGCTCACCACCGTCCCGGCCAGGGGGAACGGGTGGCTACACCTTC. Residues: CASSPPSRPGGTGGYTF.

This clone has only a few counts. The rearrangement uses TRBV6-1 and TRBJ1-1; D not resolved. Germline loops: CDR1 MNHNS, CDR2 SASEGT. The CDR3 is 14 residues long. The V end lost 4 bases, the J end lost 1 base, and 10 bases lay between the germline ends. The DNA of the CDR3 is TGTGCCAGCAGTGTCGAGGGCCCGAACACTGAAGCTTTCTTT. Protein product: CASSVEGPNTEAFF.

The CDR3 loop is CAISGEAGELFF. CDR3 nucleotides: TGTGCCATCAGTGGGGAGGCCGGGGAGCTGTTTTTT. V usage is TRBV10-3 and J usage is TRBJ2-2, with D possibly matching TRBD2 (6 bases). V was pared by 4 bases and J by 6 bases, with 6 bases between. Germline V CDR1 and CDR2: ENHRY, SYGVKD. This CDR3 is 12 amino acids long.

The CDR3 here is CASSLGMAGRQETQYF. CDR3 DNA: TGTGCCAGCAGTCTGGGAATGGCAGGGAGACAGGAGACCCAGTACTTC. The chain uses TRBV28 and TRBJ2-5; D possibly matches TRBD1 or TRBD2 (5 bases each). There are 16 residues in the CDR3. The V gene lost 5 bases and the J gene lost 5 bases, with 21 bases spanning the gap. CDR1 MDHEN and CDR2 SYDVKM come from the germline V gene.

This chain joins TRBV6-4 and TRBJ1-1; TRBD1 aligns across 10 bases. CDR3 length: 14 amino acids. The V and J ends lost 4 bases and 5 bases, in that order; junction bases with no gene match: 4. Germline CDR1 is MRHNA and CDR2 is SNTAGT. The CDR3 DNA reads TGTGCCAGCAGTGTTGACAGGGGGCGAACTGAAGCTTTCTTT. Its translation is CASSVDRGRTEAFF.

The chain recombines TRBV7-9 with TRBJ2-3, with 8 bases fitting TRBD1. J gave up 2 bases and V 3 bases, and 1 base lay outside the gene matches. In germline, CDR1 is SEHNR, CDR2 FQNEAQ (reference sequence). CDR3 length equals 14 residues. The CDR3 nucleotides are TGTGCCAGCAGCTTCCAGGGGGCCACAGATACGCAGTATTTT. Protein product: CASSFQGATDTQYF.

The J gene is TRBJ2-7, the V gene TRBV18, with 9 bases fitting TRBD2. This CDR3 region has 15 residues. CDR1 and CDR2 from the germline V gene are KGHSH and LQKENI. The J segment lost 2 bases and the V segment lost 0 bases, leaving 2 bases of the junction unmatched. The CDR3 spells CASSPPTSGPYEQYF. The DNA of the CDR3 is TGTGCCAGCTCACCACCAACTAGCGGGCCCTACGAGCAGTACTTC.

The CDR3 reads CASSEEDSSYNEQFF. The CDR3 DNA reads TGTGCCAGCAGTGAAGAGGACAGCTCCTACAATGAGCAGTTCTTC. V is TRBV6-1 and J is TRBJ2-1, with D perhaps TRBD1 (6 bases). This CDR3 spans 15 amino acids. Trimming shortened V by 1 base and J by 0 bases, and 7 bases separated the two germline ends. Germline loops: CDR1 MNHNS, CDR2 SASEGT.

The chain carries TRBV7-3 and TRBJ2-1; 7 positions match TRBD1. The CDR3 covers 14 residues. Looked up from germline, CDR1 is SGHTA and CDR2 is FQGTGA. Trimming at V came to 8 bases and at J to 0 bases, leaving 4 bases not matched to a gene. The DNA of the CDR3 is TGTGCCAGCGGGACAGCGAACTCCTACAATGAGCAGTTCTTC. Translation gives CASGTANSYNEQFF.

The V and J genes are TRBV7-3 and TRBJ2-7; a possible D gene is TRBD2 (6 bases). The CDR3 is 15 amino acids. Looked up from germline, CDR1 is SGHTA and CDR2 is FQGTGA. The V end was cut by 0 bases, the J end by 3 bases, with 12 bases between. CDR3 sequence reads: CASSLTRDGGYEQYF. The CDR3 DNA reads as TGTGCCAGCAGCTTAACGAGGGACGGGGGCTACGAGCAGTACTTC.

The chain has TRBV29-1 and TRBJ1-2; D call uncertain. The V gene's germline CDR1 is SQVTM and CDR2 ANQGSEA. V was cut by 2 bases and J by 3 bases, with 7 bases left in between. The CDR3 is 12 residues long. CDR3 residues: CSVEKGHYGYTF. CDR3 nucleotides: TGCAGCGTTGAAAAAGGACACTATGGCTACACCTTC.

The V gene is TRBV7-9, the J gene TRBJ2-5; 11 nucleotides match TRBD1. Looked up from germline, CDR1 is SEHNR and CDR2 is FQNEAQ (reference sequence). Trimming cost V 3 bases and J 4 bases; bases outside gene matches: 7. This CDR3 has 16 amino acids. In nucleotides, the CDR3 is TGTGCCAGCAGCTTGGGGACAGGGGGAGTGGTAGAGACCCAGTACTTC. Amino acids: CASSLGTGGVVETQYF.

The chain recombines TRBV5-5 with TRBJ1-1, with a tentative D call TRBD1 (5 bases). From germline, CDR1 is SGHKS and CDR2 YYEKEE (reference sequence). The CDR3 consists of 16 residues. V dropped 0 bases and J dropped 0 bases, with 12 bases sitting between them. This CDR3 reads CASSLGMGDLNTEAFF. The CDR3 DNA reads TGTGCCAGCAGCTTGGGGATGGGGGATTTGAACACTGAAGCTTTCTTT. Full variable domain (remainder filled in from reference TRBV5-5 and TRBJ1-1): DAGVTQSPTHLIKTRGQQVTLRCSPISGHKSVSWYQQVLGQGPQFIFQYYEKEERGRGNFPDRFSARQFPNYSSELNVNALLLGDSALYLCASSLGMGDLNTEAFFGQGTRLTVV.

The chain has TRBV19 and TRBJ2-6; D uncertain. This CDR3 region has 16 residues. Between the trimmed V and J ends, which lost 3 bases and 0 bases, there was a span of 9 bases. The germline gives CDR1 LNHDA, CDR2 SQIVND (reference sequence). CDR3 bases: TGTGCCAGTAGTATGGGTCACGACTCTGGGGCCAACGTCCTGACTTTC. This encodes CASSMGHDSGANVLTF.

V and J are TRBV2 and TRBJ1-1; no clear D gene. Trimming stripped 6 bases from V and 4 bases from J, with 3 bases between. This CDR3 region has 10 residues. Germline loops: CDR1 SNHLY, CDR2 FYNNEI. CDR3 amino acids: CASRGTEAFF. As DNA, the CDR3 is TGTGCCAGCAGGGGCACTGAAGCTTTCTTT.

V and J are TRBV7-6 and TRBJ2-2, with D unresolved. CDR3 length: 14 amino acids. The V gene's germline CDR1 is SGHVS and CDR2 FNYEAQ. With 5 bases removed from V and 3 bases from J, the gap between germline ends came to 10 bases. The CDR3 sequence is CASSMRTHTGELFF. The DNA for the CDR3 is TGTGCCAGCAGCATGAGGACCCACACCGGGGAGCTGTTTTTT.

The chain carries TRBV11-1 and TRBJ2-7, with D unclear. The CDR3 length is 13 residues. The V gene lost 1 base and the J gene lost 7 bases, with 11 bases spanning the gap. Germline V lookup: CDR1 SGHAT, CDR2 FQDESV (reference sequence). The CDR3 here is CASSLDRHPEQYF. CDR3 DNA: TGTGCCAGCAGCTTAGATAGGCACCCAGAGCAGTACTTC. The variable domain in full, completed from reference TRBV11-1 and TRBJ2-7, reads EAEVAQSPRYKITEKSQAVAFWCDPISGHATLYWYRQILGQGPELLVQFQDESVVDDSQLPKDRFSAERLKGVDSTLKIQPAELGDSAMYLCASSLDRHPEQYFGPGTRLTVT.